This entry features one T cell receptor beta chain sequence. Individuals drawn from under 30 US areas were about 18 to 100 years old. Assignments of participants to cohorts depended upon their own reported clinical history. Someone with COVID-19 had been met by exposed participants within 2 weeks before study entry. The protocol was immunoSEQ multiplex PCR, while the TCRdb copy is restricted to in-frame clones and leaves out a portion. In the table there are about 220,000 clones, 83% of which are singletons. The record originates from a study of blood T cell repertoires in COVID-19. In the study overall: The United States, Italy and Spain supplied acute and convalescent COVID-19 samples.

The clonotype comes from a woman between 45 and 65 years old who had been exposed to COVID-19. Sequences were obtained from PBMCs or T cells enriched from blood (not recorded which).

The CDR3 nucleotides read TGTGCCAGCAGTGAGGAAGGGGTGGACACTGAAGCTTTCTTT. Residues: CASSEEGVDTEAFF. The rearrangement uses TRBV6-4 and TRBJ1-1, with a possible D match to TRBD1 (5 bases). Trimming shortened V by 3 bases and J by 3 bases, and 11 bases separated the two germline ends. CDR1 and CDR2 (germline): MRHNA, SNTAGT. CDR3 size: 14 residues.